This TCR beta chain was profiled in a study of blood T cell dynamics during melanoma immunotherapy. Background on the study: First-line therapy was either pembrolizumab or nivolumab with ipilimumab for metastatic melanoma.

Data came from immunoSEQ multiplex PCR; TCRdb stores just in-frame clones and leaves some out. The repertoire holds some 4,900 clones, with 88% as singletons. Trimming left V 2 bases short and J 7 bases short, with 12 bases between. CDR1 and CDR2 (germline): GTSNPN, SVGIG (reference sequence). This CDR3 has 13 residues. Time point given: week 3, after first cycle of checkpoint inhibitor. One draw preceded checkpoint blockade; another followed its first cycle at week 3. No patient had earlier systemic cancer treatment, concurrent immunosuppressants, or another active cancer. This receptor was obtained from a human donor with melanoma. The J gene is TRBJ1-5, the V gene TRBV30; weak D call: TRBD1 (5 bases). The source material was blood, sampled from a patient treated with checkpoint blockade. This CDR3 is CAWSRSGSQPQHF. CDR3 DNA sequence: TGTGCCTGGAGTAGGTCAGGGTCCCAGCCCCAGCATTTT. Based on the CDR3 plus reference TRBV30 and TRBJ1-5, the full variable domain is SQTIHQWPATLVQPVGSPLSLECTVEGTSNPNLYWYRQAAGRGLQLLFYSVGIGQISSEVPQNLSASRPQDRQFILSSKKLLLSDSGFYLCAWSRSGSQPQHFGDGTRLSIL.